This T cell receptor beta chain stems from a study of blood T cell repertoires in COVID-19. Looking at the study overall: Acute and convalescent COVID-19 specimens originated in the United States, Italy and Spain. PBMCs, B-cell-depleted T cells, or T cells were the source of the cDNA or gDNA that made up the material.

Original processing notes: Estimated nucleated cell counts came from reference gene primer amplification. The method was immunoSEQ multiplex PCR; TCRdb's version includes in-frame clones alone and lacks a portion of them. The DNA gave D and trimming, while V, J and clone size come from that table. The sample has around 110,000 clones; 80% are singletons. This CDR3 contains 14 residues. V lost 5 bases and J 0 bases, leaving 10 bases between the germline ends. The germline V gene has CDR1 SGHNT and CDR2 YENEEA. The sample consisted of peripheral blood. The TCR sequence derives from a man in his 70s with acute or convalescent COVID-19. V is TRBV11-3 and J is TRBJ1-1, with D possibly being TRBD1 (5 bases). CDR3 DNA sequence: TGTGCCAGCAGCCCAGGGCCCATGAACACTGAAGCTTTCTTT. It codes for CASSPGPMNTEAFF. Based on the CDR3 plus reference TRBV11-3 and TRBJ1-1, the full variable domain is EAGVVQSPRYKIIEKKQPVAFWCNPISGHNTLYWYLQNLGQGPELLIRYENEEAVDDSQLPKDRFSAERLKGVDSTLKIQPAELGDSAVYLCASSPGPMNTEAFFGQGTRLTVV.